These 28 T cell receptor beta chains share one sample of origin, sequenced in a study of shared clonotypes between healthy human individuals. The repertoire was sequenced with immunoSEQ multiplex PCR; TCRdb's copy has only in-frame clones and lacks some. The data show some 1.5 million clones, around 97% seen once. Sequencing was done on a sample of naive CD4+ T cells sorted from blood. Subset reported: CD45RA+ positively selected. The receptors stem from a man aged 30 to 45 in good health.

The CDR3 bases are TGCGCCAGCAGCTGGGACAACTCCTACGAGCAGTACTTC. This encodes CASSWDNSYEQYF. The chain employs TRBV5-1 and TRBJ2-7, with D possibly TRBD1 on 6 matching bases. V gave up 3 bases and J gave up 0 bases, with 7 bases separating them. Per the germline V gene, CDR1 is SGHRS and CDR2 is YFSETQ. The CDR3 sequence is 13 residues long.

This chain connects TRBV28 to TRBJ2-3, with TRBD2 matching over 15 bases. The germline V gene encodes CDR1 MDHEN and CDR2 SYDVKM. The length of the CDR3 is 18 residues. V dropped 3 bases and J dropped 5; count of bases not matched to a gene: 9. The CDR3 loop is CASSLTPGLAGGLDTQYF. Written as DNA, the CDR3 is TGTGCCAGCAGTTTGACCCCCGGACTAGCGGGAGGGTTAGATACGCAGTATTTT.

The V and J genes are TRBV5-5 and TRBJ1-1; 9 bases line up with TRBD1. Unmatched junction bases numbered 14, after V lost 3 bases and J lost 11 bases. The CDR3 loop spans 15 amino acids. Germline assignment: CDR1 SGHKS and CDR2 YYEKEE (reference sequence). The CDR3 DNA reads TGTGCCAGCAGCTCCGGGACAGGGATGTACGTTGACGCTTTCTTT. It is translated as CASSSGTGMYVDAFF.

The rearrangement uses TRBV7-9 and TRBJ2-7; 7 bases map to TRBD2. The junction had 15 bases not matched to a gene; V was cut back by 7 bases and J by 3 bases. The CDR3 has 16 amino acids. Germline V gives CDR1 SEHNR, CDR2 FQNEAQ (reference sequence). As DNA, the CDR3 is TGTGCCAGCATGCGCGCGGGAGACCTATCTAGCTACGAGCAGTACTTC. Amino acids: CASMRAGDLSSYEQYF.

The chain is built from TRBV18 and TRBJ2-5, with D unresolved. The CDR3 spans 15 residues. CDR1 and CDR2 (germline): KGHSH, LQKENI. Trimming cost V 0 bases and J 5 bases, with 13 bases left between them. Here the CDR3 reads CASSPPSSSRETQYF. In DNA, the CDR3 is TGTGCCAGCTCACCACCCTCGTCCTCAAGGGAGACCCAGTACTTC.

The CDR3 nucleotides are TGTGCCAGCTCAGCCGGGACTAGAGGCGAGCAGTACTTC. Protein product: CASSAGTRGEQYF. The chain employs TRBV18 and TRBJ2-7; TRBD2 agrees at 8 bases. Losses at the gene ends were 5 bases for V and 6 bases for J; bases not matched to a gene: 6. The CDR3 runs to 13 residues. Germline CDR1 KGHSH, CDR2 LQKENI.

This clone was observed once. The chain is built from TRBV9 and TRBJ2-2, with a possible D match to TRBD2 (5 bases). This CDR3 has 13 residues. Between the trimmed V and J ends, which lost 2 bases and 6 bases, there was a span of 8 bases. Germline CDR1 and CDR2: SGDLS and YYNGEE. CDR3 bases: TGTGCCAGCAGCGTGGACTCAGCCGGGGAGCTGTTTTTT. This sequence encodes CASSVDSAGELFF.

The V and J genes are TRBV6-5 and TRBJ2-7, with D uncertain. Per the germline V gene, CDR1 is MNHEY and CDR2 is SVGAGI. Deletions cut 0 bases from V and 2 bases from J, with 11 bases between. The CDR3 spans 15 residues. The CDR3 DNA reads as TGTGCCAGCAGTTACTCGAAGTTAGGAGCCTACGAGCAGTACTTC. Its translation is CASSYSKLGAYEQYF.

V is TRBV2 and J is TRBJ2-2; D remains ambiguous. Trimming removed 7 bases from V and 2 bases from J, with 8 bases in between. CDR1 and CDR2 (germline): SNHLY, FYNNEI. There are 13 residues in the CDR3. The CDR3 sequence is CASKPSNTGELFF. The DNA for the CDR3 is TGTGCCAGCAAACCCTCCAACACCGGGGAGCTGTTTTTT.

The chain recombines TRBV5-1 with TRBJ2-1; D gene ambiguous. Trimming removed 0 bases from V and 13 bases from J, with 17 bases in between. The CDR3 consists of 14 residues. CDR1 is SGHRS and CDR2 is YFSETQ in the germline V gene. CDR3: CASSLALSPMSQFF. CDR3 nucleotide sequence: TGCGCCAGCAGCTTGGCCCTTTCCCCCATGTCCCAGTTCTTC. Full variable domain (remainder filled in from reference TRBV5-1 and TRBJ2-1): KAGVTQTPRYLIKTRGQQVTLSCSPISGHRSVSWYQQTPGQGLQFLFEYFSETQRNKGNFPGRFSGRQFSNSRSEMNVSTLELGDSALYLCASSLALSPMSQFFGPGTRLTVL.

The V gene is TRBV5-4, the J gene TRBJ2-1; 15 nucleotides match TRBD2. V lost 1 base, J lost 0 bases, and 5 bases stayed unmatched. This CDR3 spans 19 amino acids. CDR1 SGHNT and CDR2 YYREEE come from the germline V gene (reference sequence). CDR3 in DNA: TGTGCCAGCAGCTTGCCGGGACTAGCGGGAGGCCACTCCTACAATGAGCAGTTCTTC. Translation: CASSLPGLAGGHSYNEQFF.

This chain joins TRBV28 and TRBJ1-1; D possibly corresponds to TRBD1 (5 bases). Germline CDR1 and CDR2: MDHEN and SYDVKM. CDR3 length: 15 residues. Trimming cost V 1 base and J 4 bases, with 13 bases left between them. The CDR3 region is CASSLYPRGRTEAFF. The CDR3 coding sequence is TGTGCCAGCAGTTTATACCCCCGGGGCCGCACTGAAGCTTTCTTT.

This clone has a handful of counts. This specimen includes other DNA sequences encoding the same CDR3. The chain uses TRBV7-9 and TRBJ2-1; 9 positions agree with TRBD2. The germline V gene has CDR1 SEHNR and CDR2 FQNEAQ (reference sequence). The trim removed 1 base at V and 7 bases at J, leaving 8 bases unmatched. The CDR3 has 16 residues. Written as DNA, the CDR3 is TGTGCCAGCAGCTTAGTTAGTAGCGGGAGCATGAATGAGCAGTTCTTC. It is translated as CASSLVSSGSMNEQFF.

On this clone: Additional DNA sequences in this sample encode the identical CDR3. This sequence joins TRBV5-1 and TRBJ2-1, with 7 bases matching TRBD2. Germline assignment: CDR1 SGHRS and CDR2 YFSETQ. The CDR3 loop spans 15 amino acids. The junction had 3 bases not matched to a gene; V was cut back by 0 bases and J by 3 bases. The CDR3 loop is CASSLERTSYNEQFF. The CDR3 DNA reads TGCGCCAGCAGCTTGGAACGGACTAGCTACAATGAGCAGTTCTTC.

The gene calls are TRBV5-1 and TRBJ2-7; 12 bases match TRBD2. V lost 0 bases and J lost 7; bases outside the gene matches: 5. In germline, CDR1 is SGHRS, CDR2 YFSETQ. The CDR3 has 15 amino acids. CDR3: CASSLGLAGAREQYF. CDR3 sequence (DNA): TGCGCCAGCAGCTTGGGACTAGCGGGAGCGAGAGAGCAGTACTTC.

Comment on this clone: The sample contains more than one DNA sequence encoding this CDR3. CDR3 protein: CASSLNYGYTF. CDR3 DNA: TGTGCCAGCAGCTTGAACTATGGCTACACCTTC. The J gene is TRBJ1-2, the V gene TRBV7-9; D remains ambiguous. V was clipped by 3 bases and J by 2 bases, with 1 base between them. This CDR3 region has 11 residues. Looked up from germline, CDR1 is SEHNR and CDR2 is FQNEAQ (reference sequence). Full variable domain (missing parts from reference TRBV7-9 and TRBJ1-2): DTGVSQNPRHKITKRGQNVTFRCDPISEHNRLYWYRQTLGQGPEFLTYFQNEAQLEKSRLLSDRFSAERPKGSFSTLEIQRTEQGDSAMYLCASSLNYGYTFGSGTRLTVV.

The CDR3 spells CASSLGTGYGTWSGELFF. The DNA for the CDR3 is TGTGCCAGCAGCTTAGGCACAGGGTACGGGACTTGGTCCGGGGAGCTGTTTTTT. V usage is TRBV7-6 and J usage is TRBJ2-2; D may correspond to TRBD1 or TRBD2 (6 bases each). Germline CDR1 and CDR2: SGHVS and FNYEAQ. The V gene lost 1 base and the J gene lost 6 bases, with 21 bases spanning the gap. This CDR3 spans 18 amino acids.

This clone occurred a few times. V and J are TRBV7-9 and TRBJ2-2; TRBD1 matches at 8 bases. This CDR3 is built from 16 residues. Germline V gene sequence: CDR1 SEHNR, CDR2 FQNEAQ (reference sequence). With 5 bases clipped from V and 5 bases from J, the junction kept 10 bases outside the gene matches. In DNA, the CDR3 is TGTGCCAGCAGCGTGCGACAGGGGCAGTTGACCGGGGAGCTGTTTTTT. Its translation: CASSVRQGQLTGELFF.

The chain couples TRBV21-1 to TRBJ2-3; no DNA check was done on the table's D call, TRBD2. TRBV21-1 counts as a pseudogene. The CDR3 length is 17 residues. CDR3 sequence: CASSAQPRWARGDTQYF. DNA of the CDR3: TGTGCCAGCAGCGCGCAACCTCGGTGGGCTCGAGGGGATACGCAGTATTTT.

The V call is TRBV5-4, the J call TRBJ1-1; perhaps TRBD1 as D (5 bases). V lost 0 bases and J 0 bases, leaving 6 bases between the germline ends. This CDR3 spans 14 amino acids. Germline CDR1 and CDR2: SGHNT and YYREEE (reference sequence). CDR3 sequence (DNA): TGTGCCAGCAGCTTGGGGGGCCTGAACACTGAAGCTTTCTTT. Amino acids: CASSLGGLNTEAFF.

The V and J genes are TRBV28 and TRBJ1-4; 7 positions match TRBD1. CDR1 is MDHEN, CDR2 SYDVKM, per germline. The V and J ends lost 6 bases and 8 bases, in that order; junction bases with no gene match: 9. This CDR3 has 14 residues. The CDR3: CASRRRQGGEKLFF. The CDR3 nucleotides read TGTGCCAGCAGACGACGACAGGGAGGCGAAAAACTGTTTTTT.

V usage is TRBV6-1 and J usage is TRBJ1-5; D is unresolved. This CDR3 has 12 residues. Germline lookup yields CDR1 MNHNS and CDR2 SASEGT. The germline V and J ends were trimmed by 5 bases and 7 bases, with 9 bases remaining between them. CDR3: CASSHMRQPQHF. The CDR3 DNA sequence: TGTGCCAGCAGTCACATGAGGCAGCCCCAGCATTTT.

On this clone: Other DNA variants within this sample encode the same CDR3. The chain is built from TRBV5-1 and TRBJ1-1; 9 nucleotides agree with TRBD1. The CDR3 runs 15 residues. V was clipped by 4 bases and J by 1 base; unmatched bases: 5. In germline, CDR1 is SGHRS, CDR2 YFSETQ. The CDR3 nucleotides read TGCGCCAGCAGCCCTAGGACAGGGGAGAACACTGAAGCTTTCTTT. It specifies CASSPRTGENTEAFF.

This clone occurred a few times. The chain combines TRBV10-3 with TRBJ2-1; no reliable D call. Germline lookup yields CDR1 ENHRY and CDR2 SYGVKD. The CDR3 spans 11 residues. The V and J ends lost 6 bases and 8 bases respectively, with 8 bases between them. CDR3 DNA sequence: TGTGCCATCAGAGTAGTCCATGAGCAGTTCTTC. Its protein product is CAIRVVHEQFF.

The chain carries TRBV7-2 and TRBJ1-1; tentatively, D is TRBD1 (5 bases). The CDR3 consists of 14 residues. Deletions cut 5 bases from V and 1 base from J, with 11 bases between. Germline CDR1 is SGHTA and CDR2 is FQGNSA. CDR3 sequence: CASSSRVPNTEAFF. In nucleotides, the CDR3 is TGTGCCAGCAGCAGCAGGGTCCCGAACACTGAAGCTTTCTTT.

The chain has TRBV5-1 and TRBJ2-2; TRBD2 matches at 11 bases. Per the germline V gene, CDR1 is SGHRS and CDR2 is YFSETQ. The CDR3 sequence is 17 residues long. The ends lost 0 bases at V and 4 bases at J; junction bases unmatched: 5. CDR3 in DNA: TGCGCCAGCAGCTTGGTGACTAGCGGGAAGGTCACCGGGGAGCTGTTTTTT. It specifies CASSLVTSGKVTGELFF.

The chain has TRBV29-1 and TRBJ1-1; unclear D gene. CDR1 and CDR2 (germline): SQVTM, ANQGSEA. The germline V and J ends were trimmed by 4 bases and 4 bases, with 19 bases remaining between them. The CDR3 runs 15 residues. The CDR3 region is CSVVPPGRSFTEAFF. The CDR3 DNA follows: TGCAGCGTTGTTCCCCCTGGCAGGAGCTTCACTGAAGCTTTCTTT.

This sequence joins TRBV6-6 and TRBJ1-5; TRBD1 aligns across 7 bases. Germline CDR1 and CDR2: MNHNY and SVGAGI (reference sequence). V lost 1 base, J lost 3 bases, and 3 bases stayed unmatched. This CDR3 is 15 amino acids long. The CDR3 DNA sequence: TGTGCCAGCAGTTACTTCGACAGGGCCAATCAGCCCCAGCATTTT. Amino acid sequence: CASSYFDRANQPQHF.